This T cell receptor beta chain is from a study of blood T cell repertoires in COVID-19 (dated by TCRdb to about 2020). For the wider study: Samples from collaborators originated in the United States, Italy and Spain and spanned both the acute and convalescent phases of COVID-19. The sample metadata nearly always contained a de-identified subject ID, COVID-19 status, age in years and sex. The dataset comprised deeply sampled blood TCRbeta repertoires from subjects exposed to, actively infected with, or recovered from COVID-19. The samples were drawn from the first 160 participants of the ongoing ImmuneRACE study and from 1,254 subjects provided by 6 global collaborators. The prospective study material was composed of cDNA or gDNA derived from T cells, B-cell-depleted T cells, or PBMCs. Where available, HLA class I and class II types were taken from metadata supplied by the sample provider and were not determined by assay-based typing. The repertoires were released in a freely available public database intended as a resource for research on the immune response to SARS-CoV-2. What the work shows at the level of the full study, not this receptor alone: The quantity of clinical and demographic metadata differed by source and by participant and was supplied without curation.

TCRbeta CDR3 regions were amplified from genomic DNA by means of the immunoSEQ Assay, a bias-controlled multiplex PCR. In the paper's pipeline: Nucleated cell counts per sample were estimated from amplification of reference gene primers within the assay. Sequence reads were collapsed and filtered to measure the absolute abundance of every unique TCRbeta CDR3 rearrangement. For each sample, productive Simpson clonality was calculated as the square root of Simpson's diversity index across productive rearrangements. Drawn from immuneACCESS, this table holds only the in-frame rearrangements with V and J called that TCRdb kept. Clones are partly lost; checked studies trace under half to an unresolved V gene and leave the rest unexplained. V, J and clone size are those of that table, while D and trimming were read from the DNA. The sample has 75,000 to 100,000 clones on record, 81% of them singletons. Of the sample, about 10% is held by the ten largest clones.

CDR3 length: 12 amino acids, cysteine to phenylalanine. Left in the record is the CDR3 DNA by itself, 36 bases read in frame from the first base. V drops 0 bases and J drops 8 bases, leaving 6 bases in between. Based on the germline V gene, the CDR1 and CDR2 sequences are MNHEY and SVGAGI. Collaborating institutions collected whole blood in K2EDTA tubes following their own protocols. For TCRbeta analysis, collaborators shipped samples in one of three forms: frozen whole blood, isolated PBMCs, or DNA extracted from either of those sample types. Concerning this clone itself: The clone's antigen remains unknown. Nothing much larger sits one base from this clone, and base qualities are not available.

The TCR was taken from a woman of 80 years or more with acute or convalescent COVID-19. Sequencing was carried out using peripheral blood. The rearranged chain carries TRBV6-5 and TRBJ2-3; the D gene assignment is ambiguous. The nucleotides read TGTGCCAGCAGTTACTCGACGGGTACGCAGTATTTT. Its translation is CASSYSTGTQYF.